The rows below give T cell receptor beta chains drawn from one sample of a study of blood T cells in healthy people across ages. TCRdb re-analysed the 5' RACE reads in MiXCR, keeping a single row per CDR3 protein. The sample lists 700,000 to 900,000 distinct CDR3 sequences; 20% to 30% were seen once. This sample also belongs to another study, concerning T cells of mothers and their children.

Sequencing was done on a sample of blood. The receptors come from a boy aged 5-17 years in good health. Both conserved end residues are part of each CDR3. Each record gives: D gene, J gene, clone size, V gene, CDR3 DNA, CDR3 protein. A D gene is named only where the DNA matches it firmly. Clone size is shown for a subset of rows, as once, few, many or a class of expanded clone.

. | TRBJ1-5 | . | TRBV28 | TGTGCCAGCAGTCCCCGATGGGGAGATAGCAATCAGCCCCAGCATTTT | CASSPRWGDSNQPQHF
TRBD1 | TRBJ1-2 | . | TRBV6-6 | TGTGCCAGCAGTTACCGAATGACAGGGAATGGCTACACCTTC | CASSYRMTGNGYTF
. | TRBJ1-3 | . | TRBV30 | TGTGCCAGGGGGACGGATGTCTCTGGAAACACCATATATTTT | CARGTDVSGNTIYF
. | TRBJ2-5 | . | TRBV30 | TGTGCCTGGAGTGTTGGTAGCGTAGAGACCCAGTACTTC | CAWSVGSVETQYF
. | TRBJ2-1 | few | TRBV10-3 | TGTGCCATCGGTCCGGACTCTAACAATGAGCAGTTCTTC | CAIGPDSNNEQFF
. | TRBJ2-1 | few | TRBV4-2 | TGTGCCAGCAGCCGCGAGGGGATCACAGCGAGCTCCTACAATGAGCAGTTCTTC | CASSREGITASSYNEQFF
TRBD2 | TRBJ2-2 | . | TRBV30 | TGTGCCTGGGGCTGGGGGGGAAACACCGGGGAGCTGTTTTTT | CAWGWGGNTGELFF
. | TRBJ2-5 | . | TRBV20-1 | TGCAGTGCTACAGCCGGACAGTCTGCGGGGACCCAGTACTTC | CSATAGQSAGTQYF
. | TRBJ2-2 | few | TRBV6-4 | TGTGCCAGCAGTGAAACGGGCGGCTACACCGGGGAGCTGTTTTTT | CASSETGGYTGELFF
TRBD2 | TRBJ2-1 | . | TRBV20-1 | TGCAGTGCTAGTCCGGGGACTAACAATGAGCAGTTCTTC | CSASPGTNNEQFF
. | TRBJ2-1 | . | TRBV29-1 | TGCAGCGTTGAGACTTGGGGCAATGAGCAGTTCTTC | CSVETWGNEQFF
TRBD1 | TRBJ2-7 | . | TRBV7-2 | TGTGCCAGCAGCCCCTGGGGACAGGGACCCTACGAGCAGTACTTC | CASSPWGQGPYEQYF
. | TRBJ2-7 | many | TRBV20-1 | TGCAGTGCTAGAGATGGCAGGGGAGGGGAGCAGTACTTC | CSARDGRGGEQYF
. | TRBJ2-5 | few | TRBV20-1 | TGCAGTGCTAGAATAAGCTCGGAGACCCAGTACTTC | CSARISSETQYF
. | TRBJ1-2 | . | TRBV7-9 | TGTGCCAGCAGCTTAGGCCCGTTCCCCTATGGCTACACCTTC | CASSLGPFPYGYTF
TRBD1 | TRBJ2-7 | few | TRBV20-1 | TGCAGTGCCCTGGGGACAGGGAGCTCCTACGAGCAGTACTTC | CSALGTGSSYEQYF
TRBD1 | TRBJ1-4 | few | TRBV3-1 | TGTGCCAGCAGCCAAGACGGGACAGGGGCTAATGAAAAACTGTTTTTT | CASSQDGTGANEKLFF
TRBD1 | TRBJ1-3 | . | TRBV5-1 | TGCGCCAGCAGCCCCCCCCAGGGGGACGGAAACACCATATATTTT | CASSPPQGDGNTIYF
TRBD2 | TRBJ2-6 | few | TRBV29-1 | TGCAGCGTTGCGGCGGGAGATGGGGCCAACGTCCTGACTTTC | CSVAAGDGANVLTF
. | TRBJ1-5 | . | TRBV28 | TGTGCCAGCAGCGGAGGGACGCGGCAGCCCCAGCATTTT | CASSGGTRQPQHF
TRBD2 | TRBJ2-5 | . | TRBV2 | TGTGCCAGCAGTGCCCCAGGACTAGCGGGCCAAGAGACCCAGTACTTC | CASSAPGLAGQETQYF
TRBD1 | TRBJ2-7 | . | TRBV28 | TGTGCCAGCAGTTACCAGGGGGCAAGCGAGCAGTACTTC | CASSYQGASEQYF
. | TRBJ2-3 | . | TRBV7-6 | TGTGCCAGCAGCTTTCGGGGGAGGTTGTTAGATACGCAGTATTTT | CASSFRGRLLDTQYF
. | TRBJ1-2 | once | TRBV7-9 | TGTGCCAGCAGCGGGCAGAGGGGCGCAGCTAACTATGGCTACACCTTC | CASSGQRGAANYGYTF
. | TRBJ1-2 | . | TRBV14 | TGTGCCAGCAGCCCTCTTGGGGGGCGTTCTCTTGGCTACACCTTC | CASSPLGGRSLGYTF
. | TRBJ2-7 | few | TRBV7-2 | TGTGCCAGCAGCTTAGCGCTAAGGGGCGAGCAGTACTTC | CASSLALRGEQYF
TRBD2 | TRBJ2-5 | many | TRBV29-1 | TGCAGCGTGGCGACTAGCGGGCAAGAGACCCAGTACTTC | CSVATSGQETQYF
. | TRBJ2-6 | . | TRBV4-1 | TGCGCCAGCAGCCAAGAGAGGCATTTTAGCTCTGGGGCCAACGTCCTGACTTTC | CASSQERHFSSGANVLTF
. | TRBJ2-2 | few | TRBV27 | TGTGCCAGCAGTCCCTGGGGATCCGGGGAGCTGTTTTTT | CASSPWGSGELFF
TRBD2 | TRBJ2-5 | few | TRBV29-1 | TGCAGCGTTGAACGACTAGCGGGGGGGAAAGAGACCCAGTACTTC | CSVERLAGGKETQYF
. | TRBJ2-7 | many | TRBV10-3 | TGTGCCATCAGTGATGGGGGGCGAGACTACGAGCAGTACTTC | CAISDGGRDYEQYF
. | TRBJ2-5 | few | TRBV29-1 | TGCAGCGTTGCCCGAGGAGGGAACCAAGAGACCCAGTACTTC | CSVARGGNQETQYF
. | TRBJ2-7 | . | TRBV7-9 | TGTGCCAGCAGTCTCGGGCGGACCGAGCAGTACTTC | CASSLGRTEQYF
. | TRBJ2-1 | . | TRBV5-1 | TGCGCCAGCAGCCCCCCGTTAGCGTTTTGGTATGAGCAGTTCTTC | CASSPPLAFWYEQFF